The next 22 T cell receptor beta chains were all read from a single sample in a study of blood T cell repertoires in COVID-19. The repertoire was sequenced with immunoSEQ multiplex PCR; TCRdb's copy has only in-frame clones and lacks some. The sample holds more than 200,000 clones, approximately 80% seen once. The sample comprised PBMCs or T cells enriched from blood (not recorded which). The receptor set was obtained from a woman between 40 and 50 years old with acute COVID-19.

The chain carries TRBV5-1 and TRBJ2-2, with 7 nucleotides matching TRBD2. CDR3 length equals 16 residues. The junction had 6 bases not matched to a gene; V was cut back by 0 bases and J by 4 bases. Looked up from germline, CDR1 is SGHRS and CDR2 is YFSETQ. The CDR3 region is CASSLVSGGSTGELFF. As DNA, the CDR3 is TGCGCCAGCAGCTTGGTATCGGGCGGGAGCACCGGGGAGCTGTTTTTT.

This rearrangement joins TRBV5-1 to TRBJ2-4; TRBD2 might be the D (6 bases). Trimming cost V 4 bases and J 0 bases, with 17 bases left between them. The CDR3 loop spans 17 amino acids. The germline gives CDR1 SGHRS, CDR2 YFSETQ. The CDR3: CASSPHSGVLAKNIQYF. The CDR3 coding sequence is TGCGCCAGCAGCCCACACTCGGGGGTTCTAGCCAAAAACATTCAGTACTTC.

As concerns this clone: A junction end diverges from the germline sequence, so it may reflect a read error. CDR3 sequence (DNA): TGTGCCAGCAGTCCTAGGCCCCACCCGACAGGGTGGGCTAGCGGGGCCTCCCACGAGCAGTACTTC. Translated, it gives CASSPRPHPTGWASGASHEQYF. The V and J genes are TRBV27 and TRBJ2-7; 9 bases match TRBD2. The CDR3 covers 22 residues. CDR1 is MNHEY, CDR2 SMNVEV, per germline (reference sequence).

The chain recombines TRBV11-2 with TRBJ2-1, with D perhaps matching TRBD2 (6 bases). Trimming took off 4 bases at V and 0 bases at J, with 10 bases between the two ends. This CDR3 has 15 residues. CDR1 is SGHAT, CDR2 FQNNGV, per germline. The CDR3 sequence: CASSSGTVSYNEQFF. Here the CDR3 DNA reads TGTGCCAGCAGCTCCGGGACTGTCTCCTACAATGAGCAGTTCTTC. Filled out from reference TRBV11-2 and TRBJ2-1, the complete variable domain reads EAGVAQSPRYKIIEKRQSVAFWCNPISGHATLYWYQQILGQGPKLLIQFQNNGVVDDSQLPKDRFSAERLKGVDSTLKIQPAKLEDSAVYLCASSSGTVSYNEQFFGPGTRLTVL.

This clone has a count of ten or more. The chain carries TRBV5-1 and TRBJ2-3, with 11 bases lining up with TRBD2. Per germline, CDR1 SGHRS and CDR2 YFSETQ. The CDR3 consists of 16 residues. V gave up 0 bases and J gave up 3 bases; unmatched junction bases: 3. CDR3 DNA sequence: TGCGCCAGCAGCTTGGCCGGGACTAGCGGTACAGATACGCAGTATTTT. It yields the protein CASSLAGTSGTDTQYF.

This clone came up once. This sequence joins TRBV19 and TRBJ1-3, with 7 bases lining up with TRBD1. CDR1 is LNHDA and CDR2 is SQIVND in the germline V gene (reference sequence). J was trimmed by 2 bases and V by 5 bases; bases with no gene match: 6. This CDR3 spans 15 amino acids. The CDR3 region is CASSEGANPGNTIYF. The CDR3 region has the DNA TGTGCCAGTAGTGAGGGGGCTAATCCTGGAAACACCATATATTTT. Based on the CDR3 plus reference TRBV19 and TRBJ1-3, the full variable domain is DGGITQSPKYLFRKEGQNVTLSCEQNLNHDAMYWYRQDPGQGLRLIYYSQIVNDFQKGDIAEGYSVSREKKESFPLTVTSAQKNPTAFYLCASSEGANPGNTIYFGEGSWLTVV.

The chain recombines TRBV19 with TRBJ1-5; TRBD1 matches 7 bases. Germline CDR1 and CDR2: LNHDA and SQIVND (reference sequence). Germline trimming cut 6 bases from V and 0 bases from J; bases unmatched to any gene: 8. CDR3 size: 16 residues. The CDR3, as DNA: TGTGCCAGTAGCAAAGGGACAGTTTATAGCAATCAGCCCCAGCATTTT. Translated: CASSKGTVYSNQPQHF.

V and J are TRBV10-3 and TRBJ2-2; a weak D match, TRBD1 (5 bases). V gave up 5 bases and J gave up 4 bases, with 11 bases separating them. This CDR3 has 14 residues. Looked up from germline, CDR1 is ENHRY and CDR2 is SYGVKD. The CDR3 here is CAISPGSGTGELFF. Here the CDR3 DNA reads TGTGCCATCAGTCCAGGGTCGGGCACCGGGGAGCTGTTTTTT.

CDR3 coding DNA: TGTGCCAGCAGCGGACAGGGAAATTTCAATTCACCCCTCCACTTT. It encodes CASSGQGNFNSPLHF. J is TRBJ1-6 and V is TRBV28; 8 bases are shared with TRBD1. J was trimmed by 7 bases and V by 6 bases; bases with no gene match: 8. In germline, CDR1 is MDHEN, CDR2 SYDVKM. The length of the CDR3 is 15 residues.

The rearrangement uses TRBV18 and TRBJ1-4; 10 bases are a match to TRBD1. The trim removed 4 bases at V and 6 bases at J, leaving 2 bases unmatched. Germline CDR1 reads KGHSH; CDR2 reads LQKENI. The CDR3 has 14 amino acids. The CDR3 nucleotides read TGTGCCAGCTCACAAGACAGGGGGCATGAAAAACTGTTTTTT. This codes for CASSQDRGHEKLFF.

The sample holds one count of this clone. The CDR3 region has the DNA TGTGCCAGTAGTATAGCGCAGGACAGGGGCTACGAGCAGTACTTC. It specifies CASSIAQDRGYEQYF. J is TRBJ2-7 and V is TRBV19; 9 bases fit TRBD1. This CDR3 comprises 15 residues. Germline V gene sequence: CDR1 LNHDA, CDR2 SQIVND (reference sequence). Trimming cost V 1 base and J 3 bases; bases outside gene matches: 4. The full variable domain, its missing parts supplied by reference TRBV19 and TRBJ2-7, is DGGITQSPKYLFRKEGQNVTLSCEQNLNHDAMYWYRQDPGQGLRLIYYSQIVNDFQKGDIAEGYSVSREKKESFPLTVTSAQKNPTAFYLCASSIAQDRGYEQYFGPGTRLTVT.

The chain has TRBV29-1 and TRBJ2-6, with unresolved D. Trimming cost V 1 base and J 2 bases, with 9 bases left between them. From germline, CDR1 is SQVTM and CDR2 ANQGSEA. This CDR3 is built from 15 residues. In DNA form, the CDR3 reads TGCAGCGTTGAAGTTACGGGTGCTGGGGCCAACGTCCTGACTTTC. The encoded protein is CSVEVTGAGANVLTF.

The rearrangement joins TRBV2 to TRBJ1-4; 7 bases agree with TRBD1. The CDR3 contains 15 residues. The ends lost 6 bases at V and 5 bases at J; junction bases unmatched: 9. Germline CDR1 and CDR2: SNHLY and FYNNEI. CDR3 residues: CASRPLTGQNEKLFF. CDR3 in DNA: TGTGCCAGCAGACCCCTGACAGGGCAAAATGAAAAACTGTTTTTT.

The V gene is TRBV19, the J gene TRBJ1-3, with 7 bases fitting TRBD1. Germline V gene data show CDR1 as LNHDA and CDR2 as SQIVND (reference sequence). The length of the CDR3 is 16 residues. Trimming cost V 7 bases and J 0 bases; bases outside gene matches: 9. The CDR3 DNA sequence: TGTGCCAGTACCCGAAGCGCAGGGGGCTCTGGAAACACCATATATTTT. Translation gives CASTRSAGGSGNTIYF.

The genes are TRBV5-5 and TRBJ1-6, with D possibly being TRBD1 (5 bases). The V end lost 6 bases, the J end lost 5 bases, and 9 bases lay between the germline ends. The CDR3 totals 13 residues. Per the germline V gene, CDR1 is SGHKS and CDR2 is YYEKEE (reference sequence). The CDR3: CASTPGNNSPLHF. CDR3 bases: TGTGCCAGCACCCCAGGGAATAATTCACCCCTCCACTTT.

Of note for this clone: The junction and the germline gene differ at one end; a read error may be behind it. The V call is TRBV7-7, the J call TRBJ2-3; TRBD1 aligns across 8 bases. Germline loops: CDR1 SSHAT, CDR2 FNYEAQ (reference sequence). CDR3 length equals 13 residues. This CDR3 is CASSIGQGSTQYF. The CDR3 nucleotides read TGTGCTAGCAGCATAGGACAGGGAAGTACGCAGTATTTT.

The rearrangement uses TRBV7-3 and TRBJ1-4, with 7 bases that match TRBD1. The CDR3 contains 14 residues. With V trimmed by 5 bases and J by 5 bases, 5 bases remained unmatched. Germline V gene lookup returns CDR1 SGHTA and CDR2 FQGTGA. DNA of the CDR3: TGTGCCAGCAGCCCGACAGGGTGGAATGAAAAACTGTTTTTT. It specifies CASSPTGWNEKLFF.

The rearrangement uses TRBV6-2 or TRBV6-3 and TRBJ2-7, with D hard to call. Deletions cut 4 bases from V and 7 bases from J, with 11 bases between. CDR1 and CDR2 (germline): MNHEY, SVGEGT. The CDR3 has 12 residues. CDR3 loop: CASSSYPREQYF. For the CDR3, the DNA is TGTGCCAGCAGTTCATACCCTCGGGAGCAGTACTTC.

The chain carries TRBV19 and TRBJ1-1, with TRBD1 as a possible D gene (6 bases). Trimming left V 6 bases short and J 6 bases short, with 23 bases between. The CDR3 length is 16 residues. In germline, CDR1 is LNHDA, CDR2 SQIVND (reference sequence). Here the CDR3 DNA reads TGTGCCAGTAGAACATCGTCAGGGGATACGTACTCTGAAGCTTTCTTT. Translation: CASRTSSGDTYSEAFF.

This chain links TRBV28 with TRBJ1-1; possible D gene TRBD1, 6 bases. CDR1 and CDR2 from the germline V gene are MDHEN and SYDVKM. The CDR3 extends over 16 amino acids. Trimming took off 7 bases at V and 4 bases at J, with 22 bases between the two ends. CDR3 in amino acids: CASILVLGALSTEAFF. CDR3 in DNA: TGTGCCAGCATCCTTGTCTTGGGGGCTCTGAGCACTGAAGCTTTCTTT. The full variable domain, rest sourced from reference TRBV28 and TRBJ1-1, is DVKVTQSSRYLVKRTGEKVFLECVQDMDHENMFWYRQDPGLGLRLIYFSYDVKMKEKGDIPEGYSVSREKKERFSLILESASTNQTSMYLCASILVLGALSTEAFFGQGTRLTVV.

This clone was detected once. The chain links TRBV24-1 to TRBJ2-6; the match to TRBD1 covers 11 bases. This CDR3 has 18 residues. V lost 5 bases and J lost 0; bases outside the gene matches: 5. Germline V gene data show CDR1 as KGHDR and CDR2 as SFDVKD. This CDR3 is CATSVSGTGGSGANVLTF. For the CDR3, the DNA is TGTGCCACCAGTGTTTCAGGGACAGGGGGCTCTGGGGCCAACGTCCTGACTTTC.

The V gene is TRBV11-2, the J gene TRBJ1-3; D is possibly TRBD1 (6 bases). The CDR3 totals 16 residues. Germline V CDR1 and CDR2: SGHAT, FQNNGV. The ends were cut back, 2 bases at V and 0 bases at J, with 11 bases in the middle. CDR3 protein: CASSLITGSSGNTIYF. The CDR3 bases are TGTGCCAGCAGCTTAATTACAGGGAGCTCTGGAAACACCATATATTTT.